The next 29 T cell receptor beta chains were all read from a single sample in a study of shared clonotypes between healthy human individuals. Data came from immunoSEQ multiplex PCR; TCRdb stores just in-frame clones and leaves some out. The sample holds 2 million to 2.5 million clones; 95% are singletons and the top ten take roughly 0.13%. Sequencing was performed on naive CD4+ T cells sorted from blood. Documented subset: CD45RA+ positively selected. These receptor sequences come from a man in his late teens or twenties in good health.

This clone has only a few counts. The J gene is TRBJ1-5, the V gene TRBV19; D is unresolved. Germline values: CDR1 LNHDA, CDR2 SQIVND (reference sequence). Trimming removed 7 bases at V and 4 bases at J, with 14 bases between. This CDR3 comprises 14 residues. CDR3 loop: CASTNREGNQPQHF. The CDR3 nucleotides read TGTGCCAGTACCAACCGGGAAGGAAATCAGCCCCAGCATTTT.

This sequence joins TRBV29-1 and TRBJ1-2; no clear D gene. This CDR3 spans 13 amino acids. Germline V lookup: CDR1 SQVTM, CDR2 ANQGSEA. Trimming stripped 3 bases from V and 2 bases from J, with 10 bases between. The CDR3 DNA sequence: TGCAGCGTTGACGTCAGAGGGAACTATGGCTACACCTTC. Its protein product is CSVDVRGNYGYTF.

The J gene is TRBJ2-5, the V gene TRBV5-1; 10 nucleotides match TRBD1. V lost 0 bases and J lost 4; bases outside the gene matches: 3. Looked up from germline, CDR1 is SGHRS and CDR2 is YFSETQ. CDR3 length equals 15 residues. CDR3 in amino acids: CASSLGDRGVETQYF. For the CDR3, the DNA is TGCGCCAGCAGCTTGGGGGACAGGGGCGTAGAGACCCAGTACTTC.

The sample holds one count of this clone. The V call is TRBV7-3, the J call TRBJ2-3; D is perhaps TRBD2 (5 bases). CDR1 is SGHTA, CDR2 FQGTGA, per germline. The V end lost 4 bases, the J end lost 1 base, and 9 bases lay between the germline ends. The CDR3 runs 14 residues. CDR3 amino acids: CASSSEVRTDTQYF. The CDR3 bases are TGTGCCAGCAGCTCGGAGGTGCGCACAGATACGCAGTATTTT. The whole variable domain, filled in from reference TRBV7-3 and TRBJ2-3, reads GAGVSQTPSNKVTEKGKYVELRCDPISGHTALYWYRQSLGQGPEFLIYFQGTGAADDSGLPNDRFFAVRPEGSVSTLKIQRTERGDSAVYLCASSSEVRTDTQYFGPGTRLTVL.

The sample holds one count of this clone. This sample includes further DNA sequences coding for the same CDR3. V and J are TRBV10-3 and TRBJ1-1; D not resolved. CDR1 is ENHRY, CDR2 SYGVKD, per germline. CDR3 size: 12 residues. The V gene lost 3 bases and the J gene lost 5 bases, with 7 bases spanning the gap. The CDR3 here is CAISDLGTEAFF. The DNA of the CDR3 is TGTGCCATCAGTGACCTGGGAACTGAAGCTTTCTTT.

The count of this clone is one. This rearrangement joins TRBV9 to TRBJ2-1; D is possibly TRBD1 (6 bases). The CDR3 sequence is 17 residues long. Trimming took off 0 bases at V and 6 bases at J, with 19 bases between the two ends. Per germline, CDR1 SGDLS and CDR2 YYNGEE. CDR3 sequence (DNA): TGTGCCAGCAGCGTAGTAGATCAGGGGCGTTTTATCAATGAGCAGTTCTTC. Translated, it gives CASSVVDQGRFINEQFF.

The genes are TRBV19 and TRBJ2-7; TRBD1 agrees at 7 bases. Germline loops: CDR1 LNHDA, CDR2 SQIVND (reference sequence). J gave up 6 bases and V 7 bases, and 6 bases lay outside the gene matches. This CDR3 spans 12 amino acids. Written as DNA, the CDR3 is TGTGCCAGTACTACAGGGGCGGGCGAGCAGTACTTC. It is translated as CASTTGAGEQYF.

The rearrangement links TRBV11-2 to TRBJ1-1, with D possibly being TRBD1 (5 bases). This CDR3 has 15 amino acids. Germline V CDR1 and CDR2: SGHAT, FQNNGV. Between the trimmed V and J ends, which lost 1 base and 5 bases, there was a span of 14 bases. CDR3 coding DNA: TGTGCCAGCAGCTTAGGGCGGCCGGGGGGAACTGAAGCTTTCTTT. Translated, it gives CASSLGRPGGTEAFF.

The rearrangement joins TRBV7-9 to TRBJ1-1; D is perhaps TRBD1 (5 bases). Germline CDR1 and CDR2: SEHNR and FQNEAQ (reference sequence). Trimming took 0 bases from V and 1 from J, leaving 12 bases between them. CDR3 length: 16 amino acids. In DNA, the CDR3 is TGTGCCAGCAGCTTAGCGGGCCGGGGCCGGAACACTGAAGCTTTCTTT. This codes for CASSLAGRGRNTEAFF.

The rearrangement joins TRBV6-5 to TRBJ1-4; no firm D call. Germline lookup yields CDR1 MNHEY and CDR2 SVGAGI. The V end lost 6 bases, the J end lost 8 bases, and 16 bases lay between the germline ends. The CDR3 loop spans 14 amino acids. The CDR3 coding sequence is TGTGCCAGCAGCCCCTTGGGGTTTCGGGAAAAACTGTTTTTT. Its protein is CASSPLGFREKLFF.

The chain is built from TRBV27 and TRBJ1-4, with D possibly being TRBD1 (5 bases). Trimming left V 2 bases short and J 2 bases short, with 9 bases between. Germline loops: CDR1 MNHEY, CDR2 SMNVEV (reference sequence). The CDR3 covers 15 residues. In nucleotides, the CDR3 is TGTGCCAGCAGTTTAAGAAGGGGTACTAATGAAAAACTGTTTTTT. As protein: CASSLRRGTNEKLFF.

V is TRBV7-8 and J is TRBJ1-3, with 8 positions matching TRBD1. V lost 0 bases to trimming and J lost 2 bases; unmatched junction nucleotides: 0. This CDR3 is 15 amino acids long. Germline lookup yields CDR1 SGHVS and CDR2 FQNEAQ. The CDR3 bases are TGTGCCAGCAGCTTAGCACAGGGGGCTGGAAACACCATATATTTT. Amino acids: CASSLAQGAGNTIYF.

The gene calls are TRBV7-9 and TRBJ2-5; either TRBD1 or TRBD2 may supply D (5 bases each). The germline CDR1 and CDR2 sequences are SEHNR and FQNEAQ (reference sequence). The CDR3 sequence is 16 residues long. V was shortened by 4 bases and J by 3 bases, with 18 bases between the two germline ends. This chain's CDR3 is CASSSRGRRAKETQYF. CDR3 nucleotides: TGTGCCAGCAGCTCTCGGGGCCGACGGGCCAAAGAGACCCAGTACTTC.

The J gene is TRBJ1-1, the V gene TRBV18; no clear D. V gave up 4 bases and J gave up 1 base, with 10 bases separating them. Germline V gene lookup returns CDR1 KGHSH and CDR2 LQKENI. The CDR3 covers 14 residues. The CDR3 DNA sequence: TGTGCCAGCTCACTAGGACCTCCGAACACTGAAGCTTTCTTT. This codes for CASSLGPPNTEAFF.

This sequence joins TRBV6-5 and TRBJ2-7; the D gene could be TRBD1 or TRBD2 (5 bases each). With 4 bases removed from V and 2 bases from J, the gap between germline ends came to 15 bases. CDR1 is MNHEY, CDR2 SVGAGI, per germline. The CDR3 extends over 15 amino acids. CDR3 loop: CASSSTGTITYEQYF. The DNA of the CDR3 is TGTGCCAGCAGTTCCACCGGGACCATTACCTACGAGCAGTACTTC.

V gene TRBV4-2 combines with J gene TRBJ2-5; D is undetermined. CDR1 and CDR2 (germline): LGHNA, YNFKEQ. Trimming removed 0 bases from V and 5 bases from J, with 10 bases in between. The CDR3 is made up of 14 amino acids. The CDR3, as DNA: TGTGCCAGCAGCCAAGAGGTGATGGGGGAGACCCAGTACTTC. Encoded protein: CASSQEVMGETQYF.

The V gene is TRBV2, the J gene TRBJ2-7; the D gene is possibly TRBD2 (6 bases). The CDR3 contains 15 residues. V was cut by 6 bases and J by 3 bases, with 18 bases left in between. The germline CDR1 and CDR2 sequences are SNHLY and FYNNEI. This chain's CDR3 is CASRSSPEGYYEQYF. As DNA, the CDR3 is TGTGCCAGCAGATCTTCACCGGAGGGGTACTACGAGCAGTACTTC.

The chain couples TRBV4-2 to TRBJ1-2, with a weak D call TRBD1 (6 bases). CDR1 LGHNA and CDR2 YNFKEQ come from the germline V gene. The CDR3 is 15 residues long. The germline V and J ends were trimmed by 1 base and 0 bases, with 9 bases remaining between them. The CDR3 DNA sequence: TGTGCCAGCAGCCAAGCGACAGGTTCTAACTATGGCTACACCTTC. It encodes CASSQATGSNYGYTF.

The CDR3 coding sequence is TGCGCCAGCAGCTTTTTCCCCAGGGGGAGCTCCTACGAGCAGTACTTC. Protein product: CASSFFPRGSSYEQYF. This chain uses TRBV5-1 with TRBJ2-7; 7 positions agree with TRBD1. The trim removed 2 bases at V and 0 bases at J, leaving 8 bases unmatched. The germline CDR1 and CDR2 sequences are SGHRS and YFSETQ. The CDR3 is made up of 16 amino acids.

This rearrangement joins TRBV19 to TRBJ2-3, with 8 bases matching TRBD1. V lost 3 bases to trimming and J lost 5 bases; unmatched junction nucleotides: 7. Germline values: CDR1 LNHDA, CDR2 SQIVND (reference sequence). There are 15 residues in the CDR3. The CDR3 DNA follows: TGTGCCAGTAGTATTTCTGCAGGGGGCGTAGATACGCAGTATTTT. It translates to CASSISAGGVDTQYF.

This clone was picked up one time. The chain carries TRBV5-1 and TRBJ2-7; TRBD2 matches 9 bases. Trimming cost V 0 bases and J 3 bases; bases outside gene matches: 13. Per the germline V gene, CDR1 is SGHRS and CDR2 is YFSETQ. This CDR3 is built from 18 residues. The CDR3 protein is CASSLAPGNSGGFYEQYF. CDR3 DNA sequence: TGCGCCAGCAGCTTGGCCCCCGGGAATAGCGGGGGCTTCTACGAGCAGTACTTC.

On this clone: The sample contains more than one DNA sequence encoding this CDR3. V gene TRBV7-9 combines with J gene TRBJ2-1, with D possibly TRBD2 on 5 matching bases. Germline CDR1 and CDR2: SEHNR and FQNEAQ (reference sequence). V gave up 0 bases and J gave up 0 bases, with 6 bases separating them. The CDR3 is 15 amino acids. The CDR3: CASSLAGSSYNEQFF. The DNA for the CDR3 is TGTGCCAGCAGCTTAGCGGGGAGCTCCTACAATGAGCAGTTCTTC.

The chain uses TRBV5-1 and TRBJ2-7; D remains ambiguous. The CDR3 loop spans 14 amino acids. Per germline, CDR1 SGHRS and CDR2 YFSETQ. V shed 0 bases and J shed 5 bases, with 12 bases lying between them. In DNA, the CDR3 is TGCGCCAGCAGCTTGGAGAAGTATGGGGACGAGCAGTACTTC. This sequence encodes CASSLEKYGDEQYF.

The chain couples TRBV29-1 to TRBJ1-1; D uncertain. This CDR3 has 14 residues. V was shortened by 2 bases and J by 2 bases, with 12 bases between the two germline ends. Germline-derived CDR1 and CDR2 are SQVTM and ANQGSEA. CDR3 nucleotide sequence: TGCAGCGTTGAAAGAAGGATCCTTAACACTGAAGCTTTCTTT. Its protein product is CSVERRILNTEAFF.

The count of this clone is one. The chain employs TRBV6-5 and TRBJ1-2; the D gene is possibly TRBD1 (6 bases). The CDR3 consists of 15 residues. Trimming stripped 8 bases from V and 5 bases from J, with 21 bases between. Germline V CDR1 and CDR2: MNHEY, SVGAGI. In DNA form, the CDR3 reads TGTGCCAGCGCGAACAGGGAAGCGGGGGTTTATGGCTACACCTTC. Translation: CASANREAGVYGYTF.

The V and J genes are TRBV4-1 and TRBJ2-7; D not resolved. V was clipped by 0 bases and J by 6 bases, with 6 bases between them. CDR1 and CDR2 (germline): MGHRA, YSYEKL. CDR3 length: 12 residues. The chain's CDR3 is CASSQDLGEQYF. The CDR3 DNA follows: TGCGCCAGCAGCCAAGATCTTGGCGAGCAGTACTTC.

The chain uses TRBV28 and TRBJ1-2; 9 nucleotides agree with TRBD1. This CDR3 has 14 amino acids. Germline CDR1 is MDHEN and CDR2 is SYDVKM. Trimming at V came to 2 bases and at J to 7 bases, leaving 5 bases not matched to a gene. The CDR3 loop is CASSLGQGNSGYTF. In nucleotides, the CDR3 is TGTGCCAGCAGTTTAGGACAGGGGAATTCTGGCTACACCTTC.

This clone showed up just once. CDR3 sequence: CASSPPGIPVTEAFF. The CDR3 region has the DNA TGTGCCAGCTCACCACCGGGGATCCCGGTCACTGAAGCTTTCTTT. This chain joins TRBV18 and TRBJ1-1; D uncertain. The V gene's germline CDR1 is KGHSH and CDR2 LQKENI. The CDR3 consists of 15 residues. V shed 0 bases and J shed 4 bases, with 12 bases lying between them.

This chain connects TRBV5-1 to TRBJ1-3; D unresolved. The CDR3 covers 15 residues. CDR1 and CDR2 (germline): SGHRS, YFSETQ. V was cut by 0 bases and J by 2 bases, with 9 bases left in between. The CDR3 DNA follows: TGCGCCAGCAGCTTGGGGGGATCAACTGGAAACACCATATATTTT. It is translated as CASSLGGSTGNTIYF.